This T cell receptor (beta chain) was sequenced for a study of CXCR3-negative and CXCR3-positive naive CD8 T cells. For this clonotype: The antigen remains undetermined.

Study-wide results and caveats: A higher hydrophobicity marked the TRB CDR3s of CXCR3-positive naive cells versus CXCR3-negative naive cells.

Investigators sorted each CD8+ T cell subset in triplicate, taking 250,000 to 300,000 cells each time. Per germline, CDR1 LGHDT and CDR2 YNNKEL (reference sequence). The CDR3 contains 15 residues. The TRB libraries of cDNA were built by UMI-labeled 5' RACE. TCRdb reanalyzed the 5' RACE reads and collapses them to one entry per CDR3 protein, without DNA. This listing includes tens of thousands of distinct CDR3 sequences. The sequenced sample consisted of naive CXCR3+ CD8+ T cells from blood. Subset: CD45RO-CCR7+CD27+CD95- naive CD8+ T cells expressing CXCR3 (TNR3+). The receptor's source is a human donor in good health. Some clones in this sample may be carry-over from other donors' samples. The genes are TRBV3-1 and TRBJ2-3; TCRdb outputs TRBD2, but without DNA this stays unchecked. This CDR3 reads CASSQEERATDTQYF.